This TCR beta chain stems from a study of shared clonotypes between healthy human individuals. Findings and limits, study-wide: Investigators expected sequencing depth to affect clonotype sharing among donors.

As to this clone: Its antigen remains unidentified.

Generated by immunoSEQ multiplex PCR, the TCRdb table keeps only in-frame clones and is missing some. The sample shows approximately 1.9 million clones, around 93% of them seen only once. Naive CD8 isolation took CD45RO-negative cells positively selected for CCR7 and excluded terminally differentiated effector memory CD45RA+ cells. This sequence was found in a man between 18 and 35 years old in good health. Some clones in this sample may be carry-over from other donors' samples. The sample taken for sequencing was naive CD8+ T cells from PBMCs.

CDR3 coding DNA: TGTGCCAGCAGTTTGGACTTAAGCCCAGATACGCAGTATTTT. Protein: CASSLDLSPDTQYF. The rearrangement uses TRBV27 and TRBJ2-3, with D possibly being TRBD2 (5 bases). CDR1 is MNHEY, CDR2 SMNVEV, per germline (reference sequence). The CDR3 sequence is 14 residues long. V lost 3 bases and J 4 bases, leaving 11 bases between the germline ends.